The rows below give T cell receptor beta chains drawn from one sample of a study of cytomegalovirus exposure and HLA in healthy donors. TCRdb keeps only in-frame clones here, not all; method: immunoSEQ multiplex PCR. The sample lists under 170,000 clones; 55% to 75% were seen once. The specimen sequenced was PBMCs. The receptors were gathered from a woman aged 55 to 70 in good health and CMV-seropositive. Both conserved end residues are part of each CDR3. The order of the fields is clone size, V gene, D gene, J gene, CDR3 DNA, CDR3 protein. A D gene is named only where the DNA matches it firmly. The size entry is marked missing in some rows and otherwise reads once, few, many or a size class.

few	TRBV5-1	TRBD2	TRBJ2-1	TGCGCCAGCAGCTTGTTGGGGGAGGGCCTTTCCTACAATGAGCAGTTCTTC	CASSLLGEGLSYNEQFF
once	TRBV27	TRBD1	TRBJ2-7	TGTGCCAGCAGTTTAGGGACAGGGAGTGGGTACGAGCAGTACTTC	CASSLGTGSGYEQYF
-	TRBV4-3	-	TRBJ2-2	TGCGCCAGCAGCCAAGCTCGAGGAGCCGGGGAGCTGTTTTTT	CASSQARGAGELFF
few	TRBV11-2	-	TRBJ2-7	TGTGCCAGCAGCTTAGAAAGCCACTATTCCTACGAGCAGTACTTC	CASSLESHYSYEQYF
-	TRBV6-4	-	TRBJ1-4	TGTGCCAGCAGTGAATTCGGGGTGAGAACTAATGAAAAACTGTTTTTT	CASSEFGVRTNEKLFF
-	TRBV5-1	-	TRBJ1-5	TGCGCCAGCAGCTTGGCAACCCCAGACAGAAAACACAATCAGCCCCAGCATTTT	CASSLATPDRKHNQPQHF
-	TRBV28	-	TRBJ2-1	TGTGCCAGCAGTGATCAGGGCTATGAGCAGTTCTTC	CASSDQGYEQFF
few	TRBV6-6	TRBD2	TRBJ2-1	TGTGCCAGCAGTTCCGCCGGGACTAGCGGGAGCTATGAGCAGTTCTTC	CASSSAGTSGSYEQFF
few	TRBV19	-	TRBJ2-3	TGTGCCAGTAGTATGGCCAGGTTCACAGATACGCAGTATTTT	CASSMARFTDTQYF
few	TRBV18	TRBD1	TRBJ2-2	TGTGCCAGCTCACCGCGGACAGGGGACACCGGGGAGCTGTTTTTT	CASSPRTGDTGELFF
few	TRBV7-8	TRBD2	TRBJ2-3	TGTGCCAGCAGCTCTTTGACTAGCGGGATCCAAGCATTAAGCACAGATACGCAGTATTTT	CASSSLTSGIQALSTDTQYF
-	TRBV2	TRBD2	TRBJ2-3	TGTGCCAGCAGCGGTAGGGGGAAACTAGCGGGAGGCTGGAAGGCTACGCAGTATTTT	CASSGRGKLAGGWKATQYF
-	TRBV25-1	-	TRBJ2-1	TGTGCCAGCAGTGCCACAGGGAGCTCCTACAATGAGCAGTTCTTC	CASSATGSSYNEQFF
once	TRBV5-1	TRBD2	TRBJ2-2	TGCGCCAGCACCTACCTTAGCGGGACGAACACCGGGGAGCTGTTTTTT	CASTYLSGTNTGELFF
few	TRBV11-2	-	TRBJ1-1	TGTGCCAGCAGGCTGGGGACACCGAACACTGAAGCTTTCTTT	CASRLGTPNTEAFF
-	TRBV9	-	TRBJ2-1	TGTGCCAGCAGCGTAGGGACAAGATACAATGAGCAGTTCTTC	CASSVGTRYNEQFF
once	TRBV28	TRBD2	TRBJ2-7	TGTGCCAGCAGTTCCCCTCGGGAGGGCCTCTACGAGCAGTACTTC	CASSSPREGLYEQYF
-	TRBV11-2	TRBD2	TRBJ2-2	TGTGCCAGCAGTTATAGCGGGAGTGGCACCGGGGAGCTGTTTTTT	CASSYSGSGTGELFF
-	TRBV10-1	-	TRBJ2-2	TGCGCCAGCAGTGACTACAGGGAAGGGGCCGGGGAGCTGTTTTTT	CASSDYREGAGELFF
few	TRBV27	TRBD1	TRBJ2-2	TGTGCCAGCAGACCCGGGACAGGGGGGACCGGGGAGCTGTTTTTT	CASRPGTGGTGELFF
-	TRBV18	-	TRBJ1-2	TGTGCCAGCTCACCAAGCAGGGTAGGCTATGGCTACACCTTC	CASSPSRVGYGYTF
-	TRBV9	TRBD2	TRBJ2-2	TGTGCCAGCAGCGTAGGGGCTAGCGGGATAACCGGGGAGCTGTTTTTT	CASSVGASGITGELFF
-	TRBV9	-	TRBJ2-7	TGTGCCAGCAGCGGGTCGTCGACCGGGAGTTTAAACGAGCAGTACTTC	CASSGSSTGSLNEQYF
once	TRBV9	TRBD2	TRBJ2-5	TGTGCCAGCAGCGTAGCTACGTCTAGCGGGTACCAAGAGACCCAGTACTTC	CASSVATSSGYQETQYF
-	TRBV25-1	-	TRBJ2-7	TGTGCCAGCAGTCCGCTACTACAGGGAACCTCCTACGAGCAGTACTTC	CASSPLLQGTSYEQYF
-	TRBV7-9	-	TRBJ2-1	TGTGCCAGCACCAACCAACCAGACGGGATCCTCAATGAGCAGTTCTTC	CASTNQPDGILNEQFF
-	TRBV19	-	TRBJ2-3	TGTGCCAGTAGTGTCCGGCCGGGAGTCACAGATACGCAGTATTTT	CASSVRPGVTDTQYF
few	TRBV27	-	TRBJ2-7	TGTGCCAGCAGTTTGGCAGGCTACTCCTACGAGCAGTACTTC	CASSLAGYSYEQYF